Below, 16 T cell receptor beta chains from the same sample are listed, as sequenced in a study of CD8+CD57+ T cells in acquired aplastic anemia. Genomic DNA, the template, was used for profiling of the TCR beta VDJ and CDR3. TCRdb fed the reads into MiXCR, producing one record per CDR3 protein. The sample carries 75,000 to 80,000 distinct CDR3 sequences, roughly three quarters recorded once. The patients chosen for sequencing had shown expansion of CD8+CD57+ cells (detected by flow cytometry). Material for sequencing was sorted CD4+, CD8+, or CD8+CD57+ T cells (not recorded which) from PBMCs. These receptors came from a human donor with aplastic anemia.

This clonotype was recorded a few times. The rearrangement joins TRBV7-8 to TRBJ2-7; D gene ambiguous. V shed 5 bases and J shed 0 bases, with 11 bases lying between them. Per germline, CDR1 SGHVS and CDR2 FQNEAQ. The CDR3 runs 14 residues. In DNA, the CDR3 is TGTGCCAGCAGCCCCGAGAGACGCTCCTACGAGCAGTACTTC. It encodes CASSPERRSYEQYF.

This chain uses TRBV2 with TRBJ2-2, with D maybe TRBD1 (5 bases). V gave up 7 bases and J gave up 4 bases, with 16 bases separating them. In germline, CDR1 is SNHLY, CDR2 FYNNEI. This CDR3 spans 15 amino acids. This CDR3 is CASTPQQTVTGELFF. CDR3 nucleotides: TGTGCCAGCACCCCTCAACAGACAGTCACCGGGGAGCTGTTTTTT.

The rearrangement links TRBV20-1 to TRBJ2-7, with 10 bases aligning to TRBD2. V dropped 1 base and J dropped 0; count of bases not matched to a gene: 9. CDR3 length: 17 amino acids. Germline CDR1 reads DFQATT; CDR2 reads SNEGSKA (reference sequence). The CDR3, as DNA: TGCAGTGCTAGAGCAGGACTAGCGGCCCGGAGCTCCTACGAGCAGTACTTC. Translated, it gives CSARAGLAARSSYEQYF.

This chain joins TRBV25-1 and TRBJ1-2, with a weak D call TRBD1 (5 bases). The CDR3 contains 14 residues. With 3 bases removed from V and 4 bases from J, the gap between germline ends came to 12 bases. Germline V gene lookup returns CDR1 MGHDK and CDR2 SYGVNS. The CDR3 coding sequence is TGTGCCAGCAGTGAGACCGGGACGGGCTATGGCTACACCTTC. Encoded protein: CASSETGTGYGYTF.

This clonotype has more than one count but fewer than ten. This rearrangement joins TRBV19 to TRBJ1-1, with a weak D call TRBD1 (6 bases). CDR1 and CDR2 from the germline V gene are LNHDA and SQIVND (reference sequence). V dropped 3 bases and J dropped 4 bases, with 12 bases sitting between them. The CDR3 extends over 14 amino acids. CDR3 sequence: CASSISGVSTEAFF. The CDR3 region has the DNA TGTGCCAGTAGTATCTCAGGGGTGAGCACTGAAGCTTTCTTT.

This chain uses TRBV15 with TRBJ1-6; D uncertain. There are 13 residues in the CDR3. Germline V gives CDR1 LNHNV, CDR2 YYDKDF (reference sequence). Deletions cut 0 bases from V and 9 bases from J, with 6 bases between. Here the CDR3 DNA reads TGTGCCACCAGCAGAGATCAGATTTCACCCCTCCACTTT. Protein: CATSRDQISPLHF.

This chain links TRBV9 with TRBJ2-3; 8 bases line up with TRBD2. The J segment lost 0 bases and the V segment lost 5 bases, leaving 8 bases of the junction unmatched. Germline V gene sequence: CDR1 SGDLS, CDR2 YYNGEE. This CDR3 spans 16 amino acids. The CDR3 sequence is CASSKRTSRSTDTQYF. The CDR3 DNA is TGTGCCAGCAGTAAAAGGACTAGCAGAAGCACAGATACGCAGTATTTT.

This clonotype was observed a handful of times. V usage is TRBV24-1 and J usage is TRBJ2-5, with TRBD2 matching 11 bases. This CDR3 region has 13 residues. Trimming took 5 bases from V and 5 from J; bases not matched to a gene: 0. The germline gives CDR1 KGHDR, CDR2 SFDVKD. CDR3 DNA: TGTGCCACCAGTGCTAGCGGGAGGGAGACCCAGTACTTC. This translates into CATSASGRETQYF.

The rearrangement joins TRBV15 to TRBJ2-5, with 7 bases identical to TRBD1. Germline V lookup: CDR1 LNHNV, CDR2 YYDKDF (reference sequence). The CDR3 spans 16 residues. Losses at the gene ends were 3 bases for V and 2 bases for J; bases not matched to a gene: 9. The chain's CDR3 is CATSSLNRGRQETQYF. The CDR3 DNA reads as TGTGCCACCAGCAGCCTGAACAGGGGACGACAAGAGACCCAGTACTTC.

The chain uses TRBV15 and TRBJ2-5; a possible D gene is TRBD1 (10 bases). Between the trimmed V and J ends, which lost 6 bases and 5 bases, there was a span of 34 bases. The CDR3 consists of 20 residues. Germline V gene sequence: CDR1 LNHNV, CDR2 YYDKDF (reference sequence). In DNA, the CDR3 is TGTGCCACCAGAATAGGAAGGGACAGGGGACTAGCCCCCCGTTTGGAGACCCAGTACTTC. Amino acids: CATRIGRDRGLAPRLETQYF.

This rearrangement joins TRBV5-6 to TRBJ1-1, with D maybe TRBD1 (5 bases). V lost 0 bases, J lost 6 bases, and 9 bases lay in between. Germline values: CDR1 SGHDT, CDR2 YYEEEE. The CDR3 loop spans 13 amino acids. The DNA for the CDR3 is TGTGCCAGCAGCTTGGTTGGGGCAGCTGAAGCTTTCTTT. This codes for CASSLVGAAEAFF.

The chain joins TRBV29-1 to TRBJ2-3; 9 nucleotides line up with TRBD2. Looked up from germline, CDR1 is SQVTM and CDR2 is ANQGSEA. The CDR3 consists of 13 residues. The V and J ends lost 7 bases and 3 bases, in that order; junction bases with no gene match: 5. CDR3 nucleotides: TGCAGCGCAAGGCGGGGGGGTACAGATACGCAGTATTTT. It yields the protein CSARRGGTDTQYF.

This clonotype has a single count. This sequence joins TRBV7-9 and TRBJ2-7; D perhaps matches TRBD2 (6 bases). The length of the CDR3 is 14 residues. Germline V gene lookup returns CDR1 SEHNR and CDR2 FQNEAQ (reference sequence). The V end lost 7 bases, the J end lost 7 bases, and 20 bases lay between the germline ends. CDR3 sequence: CASTTERAVGEQYF. CDR3 nucleotide sequence: TGTGCCAGCACAACGGAGCGGGCGGTTGGGGAGCAGTACTTC.

V usage is TRBV7-8 and J usage is TRBJ2-5, with 8 positions matching TRBD2. This CDR3 contains 15 residues. V trimming: 5 bases; J trimming: 3 bases; junction bases outside the gene matches: 8. The germline gives CDR1 SGHVS, CDR2 FQNEAQ. CDR3 sequence reads: CASSPGGTREETQYF. DNA for the CDR3: TGTGCCAGCAGCCCGGGGGGGACAAGGGAAGAGACCCAGTACTTC. The full variable domain, with the rest looked up from reference TRBV7-8 and TRBJ2-5, is GAGVSQSPRYKVAKRGQDVALRCDPISGHVSLFWYQQALGQGPEFLTYFQNEAQLDKSGLPSDRFFAERPEGSVSTLKIQRTQQEDSAVYLCASSPGGTREETQYFGPGTRLLVL.

This rearrangement joins TRBV9 to TRBJ1-3; no clear D. Trimming removed 0 bases from V and 0 bases from J, with 7 bases in between. This CDR3 contains 15 residues. Germline V CDR1 and CDR2: SGDLS, YYNGEE. As DNA, the CDR3 is TGTGCCAGCAGCGTAGGTGGAATCTCTGGAAACACCATATATTTT. Translation gives CASSVGGISGNTIYF.

Here the CDR3 DNA reads TGTGCCAGCAGTGAAGCGGGGGGCCGCTCCTACGAGCAGTACTTC. Translation gives CASSEAGGRSYEQYF. V usage is TRBV2 and J usage is TRBJ2-7, with D perhaps TRBD1 or TRBD2 (6 bases each). The CDR3 length is 15 residues. Per the germline V gene, CDR1 is SNHLY and CDR2 is FYNNEI. With 0 bases removed from V and 0 bases from J, the gap between germline ends came to 9 bases.